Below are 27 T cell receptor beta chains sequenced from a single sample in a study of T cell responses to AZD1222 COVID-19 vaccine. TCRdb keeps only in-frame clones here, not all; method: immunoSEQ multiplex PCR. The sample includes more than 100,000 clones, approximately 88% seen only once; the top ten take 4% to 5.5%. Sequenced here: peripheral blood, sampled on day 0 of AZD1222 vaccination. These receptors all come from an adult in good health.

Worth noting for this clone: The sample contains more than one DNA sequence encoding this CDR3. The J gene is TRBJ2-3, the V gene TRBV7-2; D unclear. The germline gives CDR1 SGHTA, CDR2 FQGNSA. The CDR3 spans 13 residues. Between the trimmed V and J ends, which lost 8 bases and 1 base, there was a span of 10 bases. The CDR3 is CASSLRRTDTQYF. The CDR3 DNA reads TGTGCCAGCTCACTTCGTCGCACAGATACGCAGTATTTT.

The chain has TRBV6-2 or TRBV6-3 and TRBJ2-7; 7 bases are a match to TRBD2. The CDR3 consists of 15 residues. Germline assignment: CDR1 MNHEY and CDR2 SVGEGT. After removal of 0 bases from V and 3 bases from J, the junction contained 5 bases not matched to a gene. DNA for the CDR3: TGTGCCAGCAGTTACTCGATTGCTAGCGGCTACGAGCAGTACTTC. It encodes CASSYSIASGYEQYF.

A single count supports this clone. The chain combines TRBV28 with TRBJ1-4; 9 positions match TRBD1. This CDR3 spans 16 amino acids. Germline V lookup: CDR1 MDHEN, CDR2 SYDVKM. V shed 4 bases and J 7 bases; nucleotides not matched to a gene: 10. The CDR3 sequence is CASSSIYRDRVEKLFF. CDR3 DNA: TGTGCCAGCAGTTCTATTTACCGGGACAGGGTTGAAAAACTGTTTTTT.

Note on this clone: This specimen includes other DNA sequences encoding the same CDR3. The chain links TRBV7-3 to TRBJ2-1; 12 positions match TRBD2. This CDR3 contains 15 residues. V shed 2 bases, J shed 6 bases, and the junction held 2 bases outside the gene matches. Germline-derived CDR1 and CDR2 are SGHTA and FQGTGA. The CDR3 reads CASSLLAGGFNEQFF. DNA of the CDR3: TGTGCCAGCAGCTTACTAGCGGGGGGGTTCAATGAGCAGTTCTTC.

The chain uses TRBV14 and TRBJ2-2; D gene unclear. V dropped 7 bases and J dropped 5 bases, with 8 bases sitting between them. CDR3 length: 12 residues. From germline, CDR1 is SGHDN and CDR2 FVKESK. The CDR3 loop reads CASKDTTGELFF. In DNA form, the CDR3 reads TGTGCCAGCAAAGACACTACCGGGGAGCTGTTTTTT.

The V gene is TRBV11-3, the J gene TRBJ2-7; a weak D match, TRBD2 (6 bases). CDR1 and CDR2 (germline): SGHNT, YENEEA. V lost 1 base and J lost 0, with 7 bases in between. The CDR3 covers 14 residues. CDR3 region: CASSLGGDSYEQYF. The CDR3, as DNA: TGTGCCAGCAGCTTAGGGGGGGACTCCTACGAGCAGTACTTC.

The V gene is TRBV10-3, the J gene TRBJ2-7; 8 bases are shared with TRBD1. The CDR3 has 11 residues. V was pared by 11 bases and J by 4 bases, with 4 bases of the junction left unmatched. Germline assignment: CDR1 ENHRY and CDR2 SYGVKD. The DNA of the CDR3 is TGTGCCTCCCAGGGGGCGTACGAGCAGTACTTC. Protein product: CASQGAYEQYF.

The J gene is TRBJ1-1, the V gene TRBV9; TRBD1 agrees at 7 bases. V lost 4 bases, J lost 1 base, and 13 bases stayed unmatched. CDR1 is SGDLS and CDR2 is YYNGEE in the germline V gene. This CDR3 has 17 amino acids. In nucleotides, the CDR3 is TGTGCCAGCAGCAACCGGGCCCAGGGGGTAACGAACACTGAAGCTTTCTTT. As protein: CASSNRAQGVTNTEAFF.

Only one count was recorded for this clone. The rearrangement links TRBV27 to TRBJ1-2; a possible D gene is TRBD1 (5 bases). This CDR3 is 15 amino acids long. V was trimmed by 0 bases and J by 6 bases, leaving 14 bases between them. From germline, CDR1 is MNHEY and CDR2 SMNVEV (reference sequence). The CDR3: CASSLSTGRVHGYTF. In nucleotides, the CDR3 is TGTGCCAGCAGTTTATCGACCGGCAGGGTCCATGGCTACACCTTC.

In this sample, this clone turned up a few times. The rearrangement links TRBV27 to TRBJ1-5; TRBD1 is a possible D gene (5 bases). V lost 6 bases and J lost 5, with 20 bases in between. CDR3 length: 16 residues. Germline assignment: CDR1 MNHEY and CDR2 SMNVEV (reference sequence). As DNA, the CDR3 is TGTGCCAGCAGGTCAGGGCTGTTGGGGAGAGATCAGCCCCAGCATTTT. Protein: CASRSGLLGRDQPQHF.

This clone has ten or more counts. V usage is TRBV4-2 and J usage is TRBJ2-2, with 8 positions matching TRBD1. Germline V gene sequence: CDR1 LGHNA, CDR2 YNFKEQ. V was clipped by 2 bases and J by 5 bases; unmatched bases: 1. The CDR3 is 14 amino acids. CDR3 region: CASSQYRGTGELFF. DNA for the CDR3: TGTGCCAGCAGCCAATACAGGGGGACCGGGGAGCTGTTTTTT.

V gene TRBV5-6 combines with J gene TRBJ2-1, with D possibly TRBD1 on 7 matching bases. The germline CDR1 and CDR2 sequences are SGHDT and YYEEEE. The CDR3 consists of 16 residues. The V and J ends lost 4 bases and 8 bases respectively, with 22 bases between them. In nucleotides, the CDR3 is TGTGCCAGCAGCACCCCGTGGAGGGGGCATGGGGATGAGCAGTTCTTC. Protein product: CASSTPWRGHGDEQFF.

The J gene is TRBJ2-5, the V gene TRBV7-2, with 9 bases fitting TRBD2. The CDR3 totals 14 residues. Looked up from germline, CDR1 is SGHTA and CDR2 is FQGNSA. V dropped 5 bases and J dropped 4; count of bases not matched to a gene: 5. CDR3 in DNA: TGTGCCAGCAGCCTCGGGACTAGCCGAGAGACCCAGTACTTC. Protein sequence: CASSLGTSRETQYF.

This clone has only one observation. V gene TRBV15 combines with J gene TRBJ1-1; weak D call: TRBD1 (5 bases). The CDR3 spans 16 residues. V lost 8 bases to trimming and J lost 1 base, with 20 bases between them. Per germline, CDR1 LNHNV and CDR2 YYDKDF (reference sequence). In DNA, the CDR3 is TGTGCCACCTTCGCGGGGCCCTACGGGAAGAACACTGAAGCTTTCTTT. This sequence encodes CATFAGPYGKNTEAFF.

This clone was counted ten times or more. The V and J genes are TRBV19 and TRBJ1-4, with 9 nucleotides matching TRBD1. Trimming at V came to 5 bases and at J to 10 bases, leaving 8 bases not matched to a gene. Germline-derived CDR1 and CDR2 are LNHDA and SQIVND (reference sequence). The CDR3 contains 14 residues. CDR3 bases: TGTGCCAGTAGTCTCACAGGGGGCCTAGGAAAACTGTTTTTT. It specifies CASSLTGGLGKLFF.

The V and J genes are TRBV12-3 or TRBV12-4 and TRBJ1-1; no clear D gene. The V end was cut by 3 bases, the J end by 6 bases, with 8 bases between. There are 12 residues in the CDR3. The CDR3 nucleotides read TGTGCCAGCAGTTTGGAGGGCTCTGAAGCTTTCTTT. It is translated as CASSLEGSEAFF.

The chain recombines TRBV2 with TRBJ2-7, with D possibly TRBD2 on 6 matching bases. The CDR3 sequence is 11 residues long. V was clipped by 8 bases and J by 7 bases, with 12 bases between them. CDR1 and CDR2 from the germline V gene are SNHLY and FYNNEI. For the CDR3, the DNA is TGTGCCAGCTTGGGGGGAAGGGAGCAGTACTTC. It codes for CASLGGREQYF.

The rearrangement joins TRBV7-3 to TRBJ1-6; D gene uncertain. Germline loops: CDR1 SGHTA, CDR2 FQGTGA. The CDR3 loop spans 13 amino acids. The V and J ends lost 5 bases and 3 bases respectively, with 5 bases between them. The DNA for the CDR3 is TGTGCCAGCAGCGCTGGCTATAATTCACCCCTCCACTTT. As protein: CASSAGYNSPLHF.

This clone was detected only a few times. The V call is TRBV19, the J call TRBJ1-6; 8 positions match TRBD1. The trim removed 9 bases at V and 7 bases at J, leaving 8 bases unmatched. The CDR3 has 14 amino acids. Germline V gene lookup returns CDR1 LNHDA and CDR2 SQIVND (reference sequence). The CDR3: CASRVSGGNSPLHF. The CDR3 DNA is TGTGCCAGCAGAGTCTCAGGGGGCAATTCACCCCTCCACTTT.

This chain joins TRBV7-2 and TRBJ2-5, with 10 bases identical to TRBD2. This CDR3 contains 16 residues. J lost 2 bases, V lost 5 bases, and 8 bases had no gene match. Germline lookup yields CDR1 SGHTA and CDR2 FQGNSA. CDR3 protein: CASSPPGLATQETQYF. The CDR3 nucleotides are TGTGCCAGCAGCCCGCCGGGACTAGCGACTCAAGAGACCCAGTACTTC.

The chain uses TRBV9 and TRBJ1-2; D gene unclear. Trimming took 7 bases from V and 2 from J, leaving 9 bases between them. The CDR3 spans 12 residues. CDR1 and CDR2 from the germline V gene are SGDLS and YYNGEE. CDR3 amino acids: CASSGRNYGYTF. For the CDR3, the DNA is TGTGCCAGCTCCGGGAGAAACTATGGCTACACCTTC.

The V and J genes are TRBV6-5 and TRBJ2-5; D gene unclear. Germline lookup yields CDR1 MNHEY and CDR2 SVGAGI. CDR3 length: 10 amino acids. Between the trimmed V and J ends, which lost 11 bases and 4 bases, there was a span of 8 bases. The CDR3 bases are TGTGCCTGGCGAGGAGAGACCCAGTACTTC. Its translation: CAWRGETQYF.

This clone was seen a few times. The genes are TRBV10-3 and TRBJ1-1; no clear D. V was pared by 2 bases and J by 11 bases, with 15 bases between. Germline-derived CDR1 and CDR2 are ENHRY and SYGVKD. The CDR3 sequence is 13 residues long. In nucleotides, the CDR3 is TGTGCCATCAGTGAGGTTACGAGGGCCAAGGCTTTCTTT. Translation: CAISEVTRAKAFF.

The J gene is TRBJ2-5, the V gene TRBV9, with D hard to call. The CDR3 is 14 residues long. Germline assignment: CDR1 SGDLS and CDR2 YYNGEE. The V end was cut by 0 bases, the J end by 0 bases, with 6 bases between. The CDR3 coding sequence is TGTGCCAGCAGCGTAGCCGGGTACCAAGAGACCCAGTACTTC. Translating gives CASSVAGYQETQYF.

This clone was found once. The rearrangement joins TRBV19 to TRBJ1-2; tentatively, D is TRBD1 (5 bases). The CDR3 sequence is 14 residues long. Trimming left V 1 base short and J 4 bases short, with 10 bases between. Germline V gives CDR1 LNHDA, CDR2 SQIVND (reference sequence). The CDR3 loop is CASSIVWGTYGYTF. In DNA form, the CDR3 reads TGTGCCAGTAGTATAGTCTGGGGGACCTATGGCTACACCTTC.

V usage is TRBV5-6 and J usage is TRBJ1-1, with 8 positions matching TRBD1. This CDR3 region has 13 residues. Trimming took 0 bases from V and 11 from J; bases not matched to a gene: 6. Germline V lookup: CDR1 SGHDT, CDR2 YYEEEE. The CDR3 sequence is CASSLGQGRAAFF. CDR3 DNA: TGTGCCAGCAGCTTGGGACAGGGGCGAGCGGCTTTCTTT.

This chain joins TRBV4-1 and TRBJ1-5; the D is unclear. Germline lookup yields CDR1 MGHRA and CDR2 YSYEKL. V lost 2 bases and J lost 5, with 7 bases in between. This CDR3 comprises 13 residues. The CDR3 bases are TGCGCCAGCAGCCAAAATACTTATCAGCCCCAGCATTTT. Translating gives CASSQNTYQPQHF.